These 11 T cell receptor beta chains were sequenced from one sample in a study of T-cell reconstitution after alpha-beta-depleted transplantation in children. Preparing the TCRbeta library involved the use of unique molecular identifiers. TCRdb re-derived calls from the PCR reads in MiXCR, one entry per CDR3 protein. The sample includes fewer than 1 million distinct CDR3 sequences, around 17% of them seen just once. This specimen consisted of PBMCs, mostly from graft donor cells, obtained 360 days after TCRalphabeta/CD19-depleted stem cell transplant. These receptors were collected from a male patient younger than 18 who had a stem cell transplant for acute lymphoblastic leukemia, so the T cells may come from the graft donor.

CDR3 nucleotides: TGCGCCAGCAGCTTGTTTTTCAGCCGGGGGGACGGAGGAAACACCATATATTTT. This sequence encodes CASSLFFSRGDGGNTIYF. The V and J genes are TRBV5-1 and TRBJ1-3; D is perhaps TRBD1 (5 bases). CDR3 length: 18 residues. Trimming stripped 1 base from V and 4 bases from J, with 21 bases between. Germline values: CDR1 SGHRS, CDR2 YFSETQ.

The genes are TRBV14 and TRBJ2-1; D is perhaps TRBD2 (6 bases). V lost 8 bases and J lost 3, with 14 bases in between. Germline lookup yields CDR1 SGHDN and CDR2 FVKESK. There are 14 residues in the CDR3. Here the CDR3 reads CASRDSFDYNEQFF. DNA of the CDR3: TGTGCCAGCCGGGACTCCTTTGACTACAATGAGCAGTTCTTC.

This clonotype has only a few counts. This rearrangement joins TRBV5-6 to TRBJ1-5, with D unclear. CDR1 and CDR2 from the germline V gene are SGHDT and YYEEEE. V lost 4 bases and J lost 2, with 10 bases in between. The CDR3 sequence is 14 residues long. The CDR3 region has the DNA TGTGCCAGCAGCCTCCTCGTGGGCAATCAGCCCCAGCATTTT. This encodes CASSLLVGNQPQHF.

A few counts support this clonotype. The junction shows a germline mismatch at one end, possibly a read error. The genes are TRBV12-3 or TRBV12-4 and TRBJ1-2, with 7 bases aligning to TRBD1. The CDR3 spans 13 residues. The CDR3 loop is CASSSTGFYGYTF. CDR3 nucleotide sequence: TGCGCCAGCAGCTCGACAGGGTTTTATGGCTACACCTTC.

This chain joins TRBV2 and TRBJ1-1, with unresolved D. CDR3 length: 14 residues. The germline gives CDR1 SNHLY, CDR2 FYNNEI. V lost 6 bases to trimming and J lost 3 bases, with 14 bases between them. DNA for the CDR3: TGTGCCAGCAGCCCACTGACCAAGGACACTGAAGCTTTCTTT. Translated: CASSPLTKDTEAFF.

This clonotype appeared many times. The chain has TRBV10-3 and TRBJ2-7; 10 positions match TRBD1. The V segment lost 0 bases and the J segment 2 bases; nucleotides outside the gene matches: 7. Germline CDR1 ENHRY, CDR2 SYGVKD. The CDR3 contains 17 residues. CDR3 region: CAISESLGTGDPYEQYF. In DNA form, the CDR3 reads TGTGCCATCAGTGAGTCGTTAGGGACAGGGGATCCCTACGAGCAGTACTTC.

This clonotype was seen only a few times. This chain links TRBV6-1 with TRBJ1-2; TRBD1 might be the D (6 bases). The CDR3 length is 13 residues. Germline V gene data show CDR1 as MNHNS and CDR2 as SASEGT. With 6 bases removed from V and 5 bases from J, the gap between germline ends came to 13 bases. The CDR3 loop is CASRGGDQYGYTF. The CDR3 region has the DNA TGTGCCAGCAGGGGGGGCGATCAGTATGGCTACACCTTC.

This clonotype was observed a handful of times. The chain carries TRBV20-1 and TRBJ2-3; TRBD1 aligns across 9 bases. V was clipped by 4 bases and J by 6 bases; unmatched bases: 14. The CDR3 totals 16 residues. CDR1 is DFQATT, CDR2 SNEGSKA, per germline (reference sequence). The CDR3 nucleotides read TGCAGTGCTACCCCAACTATTGGTGACAGGGGGGATACGCAGTATTTT. This codes for CSATPTIGDRGDTQYF.

This sequence joins TRBV3-1 and TRBJ2-1; 9 bases match TRBD2. Germline V gene data show CDR1 as LGHDT and CDR2 as YNNKEL (reference sequence). The CDR3 covers 20 residues. V was clipped by 3 bases and J by 7 bases; unmatched bases: 22. CDR3 sequence reads: CASSQIGLASSPSGQNEQFF. CDR3 sequence (DNA): TGTGCCAGCAGCCAGATTGGACTAGCGTCCTCACCTTCCGGCCAGAATGAGCAGTTCTTC.

This clonotype was seen a handful of times. The chain couples TRBV4-1 to TRBJ2-2; D is undetermined. The CDR3 consists of 13 residues. Trimming took off 4 bases at V and 3 bases at J, with 6 bases between the two ends. The germline CDR1 and CDR2 sequences are MGHRA and YSYEKL. CDR3 sequence reads: CASSPGHTGELFF. CDR3 DNA: TGCGCCAGCAGCCCAGGCCACACCGGGGAGCTGTTTTTT.

This clonotype has more than one count but fewer than ten. The J gene is TRBJ2-7, the V gene TRBV19; D tentatively fits TRBD1 or TRBD2 (5 bases each). Germline CDR1 LNHDA, CDR2 SQIVND (reference sequence). The ends were cut back, 2 bases at V and 4 bases at J, with 15 bases in the middle. The CDR3 runs 15 residues. The CDR3 DNA follows: TGTGCCAGTAGTATAACTTCCGGGACCGCTTACGAGCAGTACTTC. It is translated as CASSITSGTAYEQYF.